This TCR beta chain was retrieved from a study of T cells in Graves' hyperthyroidism and ophthalmopathy. Study conclusions and caveats: Among clonotypes expanded in thyroid above 0.001, most were also found in blood.

The authors took PBMCs from roughly 10 ml fresh peripheral blood. This clonotype was detected ten times or more. Its specificity is not known. CDR3 length: 16 amino acids. Germline CDR1 and CDR2: SGHTA and FQGNSA. Trimming took off 5 bases at V and 0 bases at J, with 15 bases between the two ends. The investigators amplified TCR beta CDR3 regions from RNA transcripts. With the HTBI primer set, the TCR CDR3 went through a first round of RT-PCR. TCRdb called the multiplex PCR reads again in MiXCR, with one record for every CDR3 protein. The sample includes 550,000 to 600,000 distinct CDR3 sequences, 11% to 15% seen only once; the top ten take 7% to 9%.

The sequence derives from a woman aged 18-29 years with Graves' ophthalmopathy. This rearrangement joins TRBV7-2 to TRBJ2-3; D is ambiguous. Specimen: blood. CDR3 in amino acids: CASSQPIRLSTDTQYF. In DNA, the CDR3 is TGTGCCAGCAGCCAACCCATACGGCTTAGCACAGATACGCAGTATTTT.